Below are 9 T cell receptor beta chains sequenced from a single sample in a study of Siglec-9 on CD8 T cells in melanoma. The method was immunoSEQ multiplex PCR; TCRdb's version includes in-frame clones alone and lacks a portion of them. The sample has 25,000 to 30,000 clones, 80% seen once. The sample consisted of Siglec-9- CD8+ T cells sorted from blood. These receptors were collected from a human donor in good health.

The V call is TRBV27, the J call TRBJ2-1; maybe TRBD2 (6 bases). Per germline, CDR1 MNHEY and CDR2 SMNVEV (reference sequence). V was clipped by 6 bases and J by 1 base, with 16 bases between them. This CDR3 spans 16 amino acids. CDR3 coding DNA: TGTGCCAGCAGCCTCTCTGCGGGAACGTCCTACAATGAGCAGTTCTTC. Residues: CASSLSAGTSYNEQFF.

This rearrangement joins TRBV19 to TRBJ1-1; no clear D. Trimming left V 1 base short and J 10 bases short, with 10 bases between. CDR3 length equals 12 residues. Germline values: CDR1 LNHDA, CDR2 SQIVND (reference sequence). CDR3 residues: CASSIGTPGAFF. In DNA form, the CDR3 reads TGTGCCAGTAGTATAGGAACACCGGGAGCTTTCTTT.

The V gene is TRBV19, the J gene TRBJ1-5; the D is unclear. The CDR3 length is 15 residues. Germline lookup yields CDR1 LNHDA and CDR2 SQIVND (reference sequence). The V gene lost 4 bases and the J gene lost 2 bases, with 12 bases spanning the gap. CDR3 in DNA: TGTGCCAGTAGTAGAGGACGGCAACGCAATCAGCCCCAGCATTTT. Residues: CASSRGRQRNQPQHF.

This chain uses TRBV21-1 with TRBJ1-5. TRBV21-1 constitutes a pseudogene. The CDR3 sequence is 16 residues long. The CDR3 loop reads CASSKSRGSGNQPQHF. In DNA form, the CDR3 reads TGTGCCAGCAGCAAATCGAGAGGGAGTGGCAATCAGCCCCAGCATTTT.

This chain uses TRBV27 with TRBJ2-1, with TRBD1 as a possible D gene (5 bases). From germline, CDR1 is MNHEY and CDR2 SMNVEV (reference sequence). The CDR3 spans 15 residues. V shed 5 bases and J shed 7 bases, with 18 bases lying between them. The CDR3 region has the DNA TGTGCCAGCAGTCCCCTTATAGGGGCACCTAATGAGCAGTTCTTC. It translates to CASSPLIGAPNEQFF.

The chain carries TRBV7-2 and TRBJ1-2, with D perhaps matching TRBD1 (6 bases). CDR1 and CDR2 (germline): SGHTA, FQGNSA. V was clipped by 5 bases and J by 2 bases, with 21 bases between them. CDR3 length equals 17 residues. CDR3: CASSPGAWDNQNYGYTF. CDR3 in DNA: TGTGCCAGCAGCCCCGGTGCGTGGGACAACCAAAACTATGGCTACACCTTC.

This clone turned up a few times. This chain joins TRBV5-1 and TRBJ1-1; possible D gene TRBD1, 6 bases. Trimming stripped 0 bases from V and 5 bases from J, with 11 bases between. CDR3 size: 14 residues. Germline lookup yields CDR1 SGHRS and CDR2 YFSETQ. CDR3 DNA sequence: TGCGCCAGCAGCTTGGCCGGGACAATAACTGAAGCTTTCTTT. Translation gives CASSLAGTITEAFF.

The chain links TRBV9 to TRBJ1-6; 7 bases are shared with TRBD1. V was pared by 1 base and J by 11 bases, with 6 bases of the junction left unmatched. The CDR3 has 14 residues. From germline, CDR1 is SGDLS and CDR2 YYNGEE. In DNA form, the CDR3 reads TGTGCCAGCAGCGTAAAGGGACAGTTTCCACCCCTCCACTTT. Translation: CASSVKGQFPPLHF.

The V call is TRBV28, the J call TRBJ1-1; no firm D call. Germline V gene sequence: CDR1 MDHEN, CDR2 SYDVKM. V lost 2 bases and J 2 bases, leaving 12 bases between the germline ends. CDR3 length equals 15 residues. DNA for the CDR3: TGTGCCAGCAGTTTAGATCAGTCTTATAACACTGAAGCTTTCTTT. Amino acid sequence: CASSLDQSYNTEAFF.